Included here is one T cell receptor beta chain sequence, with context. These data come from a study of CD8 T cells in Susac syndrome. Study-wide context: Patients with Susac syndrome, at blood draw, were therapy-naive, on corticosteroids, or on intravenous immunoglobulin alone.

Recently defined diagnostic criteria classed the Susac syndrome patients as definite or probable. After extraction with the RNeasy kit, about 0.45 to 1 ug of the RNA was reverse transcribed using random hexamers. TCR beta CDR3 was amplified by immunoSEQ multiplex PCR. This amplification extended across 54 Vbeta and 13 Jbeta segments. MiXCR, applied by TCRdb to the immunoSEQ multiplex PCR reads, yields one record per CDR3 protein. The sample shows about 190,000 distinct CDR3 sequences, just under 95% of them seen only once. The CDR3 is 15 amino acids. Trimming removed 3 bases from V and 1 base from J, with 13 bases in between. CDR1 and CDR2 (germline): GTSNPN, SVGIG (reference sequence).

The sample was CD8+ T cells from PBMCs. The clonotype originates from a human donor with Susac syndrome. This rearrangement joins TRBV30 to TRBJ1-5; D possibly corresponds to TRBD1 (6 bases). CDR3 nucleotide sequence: TGTGCCTGGAGCGGGGACACCAGAAGCAATCAGCCCCAGCATTTT. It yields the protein CAWSGDTRSNQPQHF.